The source of this T cell receptor (beta chain) is a study of shared clonotypes between healthy human individuals. Naive CD8 isolation took CD45RO-negative cells positively selected for CCR7 and excluded terminally differentiated effector memory CD45RA+ cells. The sample holds one count of this clone. The CDR3 runs 16 residues. The ends were cut back, 2 bases at V and 2 bases at J, with 13 bases in the middle. Germline loops: CDR1 MNHEY, CDR2 SMNVEV (reference sequence). Method: immunoSEQ multiplex PCR; TCRdb's copy keeps in-frame clones and lacks some. Here the sample spans 2 million or so clones, approximately 95% being singletons.

This clonotype was sampled from a young man in good health. The V and J genes are TRBV27 and TRBJ2-1; D call uncertain. Input material: naive CD8+ T cells sorted from blood. CDR3 in DNA: TGTGCCAGCAGTTTACTGGGATGGTTAACCTACAATGAGCAGTTCTTC. Translating it yields CASSLLGWLTYNEQFF.